The next 28 T cell receptor beta chains were all read from a single sample in a study of tumor-infiltrating lymphocytes in localized non-small cell lung cancer. Assay: immunoSEQ multiplex PCR; the TCRdb copy retains only in-frame clones and omits some. The sample carries some 13,000 clones, about 70% recorded once. The sample comprised uninvolved lung tissue not adjacent to the tumor. These receptor sequences come from a human donor with non-small cell lung cancer.

The chain uses TRBV29-1 and TRBJ1-2; TRBD1 aligns across 7 bases. The CDR3 is 11 amino acids. The V segment lost 7 bases and the J segment 4 bases; nucleotides outside the gene matches: 3. Germline values: CDR1 SQVTM, CDR2 ANQGSEA. The CDR3 nucleotides read TGCAGCGCTGGGACAGCCTATGGCTACACCTTC. Protein sequence: CSAGTAYGYTF. The full variable domain, completed using reference TRBV29-1 and TRBJ1-2, is SAVISQKPSRDICQRGTSLTIQCQVDSQVTMMFWYRQQPGQSLTLIATANQGSEATYESGFVIDKFPISRPNLTFSTLTVSNMSPEDSSIYLCSAGTAYGYTFGSGTRLTVV.

V and J are TRBV19 and TRBJ2-7, with TRBD1 matching over 7 bases. V lost 5 bases, J lost 3 bases, and 7 bases stayed unmatched. CDR1 is LNHDA, CDR2 SQIVND, per germline (reference sequence). The CDR3 has 14 residues. CDR3 region: CASSLRRDSYEQYF. The CDR3 DNA is TGTGCCAGTAGTCTCCGCCGGGACAGCTACGAGCAGTACTTC.

The J gene is TRBJ2-7, the V gene TRBV2, with a tentative D call TRBD1 (6 bases). Trimming stripped 2 bases from V and 1 base from J, with 9 bases between. The CDR3 consists of 14 residues. Germline V gene sequence: CDR1 SNHLY, CDR2 FYNNEI. The CDR3: CASSEQGPSYEQYF. The CDR3 nucleotides are TGTGCCAGCAGTGAACAGGGGCCGTCCTACGAGCAGTACTTC.

Relative to its sample, this clone is medium-sized. The chain carries TRBV5-6 and TRBJ2-5; a possible D gene is TRBD1 (5 bases). V shed 0 bases and J shed 0 bases, with 9 bases lying between them. Germline CDR1 and CDR2: SGHDT and YYEEEE. This CDR3 spans 15 amino acids. CDR3 in amino acids: CASSLGTPYQETQYF. Here the CDR3 DNA reads TGTGCCAGCAGCTTGGGGACACCTTACCAAGAGACCCAGTACTTC.

V and J are TRBV14 and TRBJ2-7; D unclear. Germline V gene lookup returns CDR1 SGHDN and CDR2 FVKESK. The germline V and J ends were trimmed by 0 bases and 2 bases, with 11 bases remaining between them. The length of the CDR3 is 15 residues. The CDR3 nucleotides are TGTGCCAGCAGCCAAGATTCAGTGTCCACCTACGAGCAGTACTTC. Protein sequence: CASSQDSVSTYEQYF.

This clone was counted a single time. The chain combines TRBV28 with TRBJ1-1; 10 nucleotides match TRBD1. Germline CDR1 reads MDHEN; CDR2 reads SYDVKM. V was pared by 6 bases and J by 6 bases, with 4 bases of the junction left unmatched. The CDR3 runs to 13 residues. The CDR3 nucleotides are TGTGCCAGCAGCCGGGACAGGGGCGCTGAAGCTTTCTTT. This gives the protein CASSRDRGAEAFF.

The chain is built from TRBV5-6 and TRBJ2-1; the D gene is possibly TRBD2 (5 bases). CDR1 is SGHDT and CDR2 is YYEEEE in the germline V gene. This CDR3 has 12 amino acids. V was cut by 4 bases and J by 9 bases, with 11 bases left in between. The CDR3 nucleotides read TGTGCCAGCAGCCCGGACTCATCTGAGCAGTTCTTC. Amino acids: CASSPDSSEQFF.

Only a few counts were recorded for this clone. In nucleotides, the CDR3 is TGCGCCAGCAGCGGGGGACACGAGAGCTCCTACAATGAGCAGTTCTTC. This codes for CASSGGHESSYNEQFF. The chain combines TRBV5-1 with TRBJ2-1; a possible D gene is TRBD1 (6 bases). The CDR3 extends over 16 amino acids. Deletions cut 4 bases from V and 0 bases from J, with 14 bases between. From germline, CDR1 is SGHRS and CDR2 YFSETQ. The full variable domain, with the rest looked up from reference TRBV5-1 and TRBJ2-1, is KAGVTQTPRYLIKTRGQQVTLSCSPISGHRSVSWYQQTPGQGLQFLFEYFSETQRNKGNFPGRFSGRQFSNSRSEMNVSTLELGDSALYLCASSGGHESSYNEQFFGPGTRLTVL.

V usage is TRBV28 and J usage is TRBJ1-4, with a tentative D call TRBD1 (5 bases). This CDR3 is built from 15 residues. The V end was cut by 6 bases, the J end by 0 bases, with 11 bases between. Per the germline V gene, CDR1 is MDHEN and CDR2 is SYDVKM. The CDR3 is CASSPLTATNEKLFF. DNA of the CDR3: TGTGCCAGCAGCCCATTGACAGCAACTAATGAAAAACTGTTTTTT.

The V and J genes are TRBV5-1 and TRBJ1-1; D uncertain. In germline, CDR1 is SGHRS, CDR2 YFSETQ. The CDR3 is 15 amino acids. With 2 bases removed from V and 1 base from J, the gap between germline ends came to 12 bases. CDR3 sequence: CASSFSGAGNTEAFF. The CDR3 coding sequence is TGCGCCAGCAGCTTCTCGGGCGCCGGGAACACTGAAGCTTTCTTT.

This clone was counted a single time. The chain recombines TRBV15 with TRBJ2-3, with D perhaps assigned TRBD1 or TRBD2 (6 bases each). CDR3 size: 16 residues. V gave up 0 bases and J gave up 2 bases, with 12 bases separating them. CDR1 is LNHNV, CDR2 YYDKDF, per germline (reference sequence). The DNA for the CDR3 is TGTGCCACCAGCAGAGACAGGGGACTCTCCACAGATACGCAGTATTTT. Amino acid sequence: CATSRDRGLSTDTQYF.

This chain connects TRBV5-1 to TRBJ1-2; D ambiguous. Germline V gene data show CDR1 as SGHRS and CDR2 as YFSETQ. This CDR3 has 12 residues. The germline V and J ends were trimmed by 7 bases and 7 bases, with 14 bases remaining between them. CDR3 DNA sequence: TGCGCCAGCGCCTTAGACGTGGGTGGCTACACCTTC. Encoded protein: CASALDVGGYTF.

The V gene is TRBV19, the J gene TRBJ1-2, with D maybe TRBD1 (6 bases). The CDR3 is 13 amino acids. CDR1 is LNHDA and CDR2 is SQIVND in the germline V gene (reference sequence). V was clipped by 2 bases and J by 4 bases, with 8 bases between them. The CDR3 spells CASSIQGLYGYTF. CDR3 nucleotide sequence: TGTGCCAGTAGTATACAGGGGCTCTATGGCTACACCTTC.

This chain uses TRBV5-1 with TRBJ1-2; D is unclear. CDR3 length equals 14 residues. V lost 1 base to trimming and J lost 2 bases, with 9 bases between them. Germline CDR1 reads SGHRS; CDR2 reads YFSETQ. The DNA for the CDR3 is TGCGCCAGCAGCTTGTATAAGACCAACTATGGCTACACCTTC. This encodes CASSLYKTNYGYTF.

CDR3 nucleotides: TGTGCCAGCAGCTTAAACGGGAACACTGAAGCTTTCTTT. Its translation: CASSLNGNTEAFF. J is TRBJ1-1 and V is TRBV7-3; D unclear. This CDR3 spans 13 amino acids. The germline V and J ends were trimmed by 1 base and 1 base, with 4 bases remaining between them. Germline loops: CDR1 SGHTA, CDR2 FQGTGA.

The chain joins TRBV14 to TRBJ2-1, with 11 bases that match TRBD2. After removal of 4 bases from V and 4 bases from J, the junction contained 6 bases not matched to a gene. Germline loops: CDR1 SGHDN, CDR2 FVKESK. The CDR3 is 16 residues long. CDR3 nucleotides: TGTGCCAGCAGCCCCCCCACTAGCGGGAGATACAATGAGCAGTTCTTC. Amino acid sequence: CASSPPTSGRYNEQFF.

The chain is built from TRBV27 and TRBJ2-7; D not certain. Per germline, CDR1 MNHEY and CDR2 SMNVEV (reference sequence). The CDR3 totals 15 residues. The V end lost 3 bases, the J end lost 0 bases, and 12 bases lay between the germline ends. The CDR3 sequence: CASSFSPLTSYEQYF. The CDR3 DNA reads TGTGCCAGCAGTTTTTCCCCGTTGACCTCCTACGAGCAGTACTTC.

The V gene is TRBV11-1, the J gene TRBJ2-2; maybe TRBD1 (6 bases). V gave up 5 bases and J gave up 5 bases, with 12 bases separating them. This CDR3 has 14 amino acids. CDR1 is SGHAT, CDR2 FQDESV, per germline (reference sequence). CDR3 DNA sequence: TGTGCCAGCAGCGGTACAGGGTCAACCGGGGAGCTGTTTTTT. This gives the protein CASSGTGSTGELFF.

On this clone: Other nucleotide sequences from this sample produce the same CDR3. CDR3 nucleotide sequence: TGTGCCAGCAGCTTAGACCCGGGGGGCTACGAGCAGTACTTC. As protein: CASSLDPGGYEQYF. The chain combines TRBV11-2 with TRBJ2-7; 7 nucleotides align to TRBD2. The V gene's germline CDR1 is SGHAT and CDR2 FQNNGV. The junction had 2 bases not matched to a gene; V was cut back by 0 bases and J by 3 bases. The CDR3 covers 14 residues.

The V gene is TRBV27, the J gene TRBJ1-1; D gene uncertain. Trimming cost V 4 bases and J 1 base, with 10 bases left between them. This CDR3 is built from 14 residues. Germline V lookup: CDR1 MNHEY, CDR2 SMNVEV (reference sequence). The CDR3 sequence is CASSYLSGNTEAFF. The CDR3 coding sequence is TGTGCCAGCAGTTACCTGAGTGGGAACACTGAAGCTTTCTTT.

The chain carries TRBV9 and TRBJ2-5, with 13 positions matching TRBD2. The germline V gene has CDR1 SGDLS and CDR2 YYNGEE. The CDR3 has 15 residues. V shed 4 bases and J 4 bases; nucleotides not matched to a gene: 4. CDR3 DNA: TGTGCCAGCAGCCCAGGACTAGCGGGAGCAGAGACCCAGTACTTC. Protein product: CASSPGLAGAETQYF.

CDR3 DNA: TGTGCCAGCAGCCCCCGTTGGGGTGGCAATCAGCCCCAGCATTTT. It is translated as CASSPRWGGNQPQHF. The rearrangement uses TRBV5-8 and TRBJ1-5; D unresolved. Germline V gives CDR1 SGHTS, CDR2 YDEGEE. The CDR3 is 15 amino acids. Trimming cost V 4 bases and J 2 bases, with 13 bases left between them.

The rearrangement joins TRBV5-6 to TRBJ1-2, with a tentative D call TRBD1 (5 bases). Trimming cost V 4 bases and J 8 bases, with 12 bases left between them. In germline, CDR1 is SGHDT, CDR2 YYEEEE. This CDR3 comprises 12 residues. In nucleotides, the CDR3 is TGTGCCAGCAGCCAGGGAAGTCGGGGCTACACCTTC. Its translation is CASSQGSRGYTF. The variable domain in full, completed from reference TRBV5-6 and TRBJ1-2, reads DAGVTQSPTHLIKTRGQQVTLRCSPKSGHDTVSWYQQALGQGPQFIFQYYEEEERQRGNFPDRFSGHQFPNYSSELNVNALLLGDSALYLCASSQGSRGYTFGSGTRLTVV.

The chain couples TRBV9 to TRBJ2-5; D unresolved. Trimming pared 3 bases from V and 1 base from J, leaving 7 bases between. CDR1 SGDLS and CDR2 YYNGEE come from the germline V gene. The CDR3 runs to 13 residues. The DNA of the CDR3 is TGTGCCAGCAGCGACCAGGTCCAAGAGACCCAGTACTTC. Its protein product is CASSDQVQETQYF.

This clone was recorded a few times. The chain links TRBV25-1 to TRBJ2-2; tentative D call: TRBD2 (6 bases). This CDR3 has 17 amino acids. With 0 bases removed from V and 2 bases from J, the gap between germline ends came to 13 bases. Germline CDR1 MGHDK, CDR2 SYGVNS. The CDR3: CASSEYGTALNTGELFF. For the CDR3, the DNA is TGTGCCAGCAGTGAATATGGGACTGCCCTAAACACCGGGGAGCTGTTTTTT.

The rearrangement joins TRBV10-3 to TRBJ2-2, with TRBD1 matching 7 bases. There are 15 residues in the CDR3. Looked up from germline, CDR1 is ENHRY and CDR2 is SYGVKD. The trim removed 6 bases at V and 0 bases at J, leaving 4 bases unmatched. CDR3 residues: CAIRGDSSNTGELFF. The CDR3 DNA reads TGTGCCATCAGGGGGGACAGCTCGAACACCGGGGAGCTGTTTTTT.

The chain employs TRBV5-6 and TRBJ1-2; D is unclear. The CDR3 is 15 residues long. V was cut by 4 bases and J by 3 bases, with 16 bases left in between. Germline lookup yields CDR1 SGHDT and CDR2 YYEEEE. CDR3 in amino acids: CASSPLGSEDYGYTF. CDR3 DNA: TGTGCCAGCAGCCCACTTGGCTCCGAGGACTATGGCTACACCTTC.

This clone was detected only once. This chain links TRBV5-1 with TRBJ2-7; 7 nucleotides align to TRBD1. Germline V gives CDR1 SGHRS, CDR2 YFSETQ. The V segment lost 0 bases and the J segment 4 bases; nucleotides outside the gene matches: 1. CDR3 length: 13 residues. The CDR3 here is CASSLEDRYEQYF. The CDR3 DNA follows: TGCGCCAGCAGCTTGGAGGACAGGTACGAGCAGTACTTC.